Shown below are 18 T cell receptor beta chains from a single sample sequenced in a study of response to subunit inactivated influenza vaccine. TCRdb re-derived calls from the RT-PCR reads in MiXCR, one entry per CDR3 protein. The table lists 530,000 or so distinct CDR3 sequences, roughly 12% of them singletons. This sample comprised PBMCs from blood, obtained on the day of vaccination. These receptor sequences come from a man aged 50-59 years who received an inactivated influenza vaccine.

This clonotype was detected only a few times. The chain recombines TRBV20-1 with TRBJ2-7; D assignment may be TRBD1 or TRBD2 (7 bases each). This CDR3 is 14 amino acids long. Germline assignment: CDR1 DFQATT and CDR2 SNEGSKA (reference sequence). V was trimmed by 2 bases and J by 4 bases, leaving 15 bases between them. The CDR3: CSARPQGEGYEQYF. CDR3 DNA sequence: TGCAGTGCTAGACCGCAGGGGGAGGGTTACGAGCAGTACTTC.

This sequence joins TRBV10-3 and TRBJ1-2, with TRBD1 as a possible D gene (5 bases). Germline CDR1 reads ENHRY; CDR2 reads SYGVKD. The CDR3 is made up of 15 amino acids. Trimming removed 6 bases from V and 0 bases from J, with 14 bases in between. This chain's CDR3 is CAISRSGSSNYGYTF. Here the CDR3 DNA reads TGTGCCATCAGCCGGTCAGGGTCCTCTAACTATGGCTACACCTTC.

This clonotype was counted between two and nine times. This CDR3 reads CASSVATGDFYNEQFF. Written as DNA, the CDR3 is TGTGCCAGCAGCGTAGCTACGGGGGACTTCTACAATGAGCAGTTCTTC. The gene calls are TRBV9 and TRBJ2-1; D perhaps matches TRBD2 (6 bases). V lost 0 bases and J 3 bases, leaving 13 bases between the germline ends. This CDR3 comprises 16 residues. Germline-derived CDR1 and CDR2 are SGDLS and YYNGEE.

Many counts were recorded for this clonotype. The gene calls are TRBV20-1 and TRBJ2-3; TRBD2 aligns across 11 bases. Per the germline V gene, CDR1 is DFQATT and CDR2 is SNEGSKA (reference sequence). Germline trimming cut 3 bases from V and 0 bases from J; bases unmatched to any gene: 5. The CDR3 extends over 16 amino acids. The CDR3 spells CSASRTSGYSTDTQYF. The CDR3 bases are TGCAGTGCTAGTAGGACTAGCGGGTATAGCACAGATACGCAGTATTTT.

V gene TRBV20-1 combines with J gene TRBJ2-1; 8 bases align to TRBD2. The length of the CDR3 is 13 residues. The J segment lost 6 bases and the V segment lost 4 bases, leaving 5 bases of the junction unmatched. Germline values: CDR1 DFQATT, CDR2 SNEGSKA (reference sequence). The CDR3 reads CSATGLVGNEQFF. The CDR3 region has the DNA TGCAGTGCTACGGGACTAGTAGGCAATGAGCAGTTCTTC.

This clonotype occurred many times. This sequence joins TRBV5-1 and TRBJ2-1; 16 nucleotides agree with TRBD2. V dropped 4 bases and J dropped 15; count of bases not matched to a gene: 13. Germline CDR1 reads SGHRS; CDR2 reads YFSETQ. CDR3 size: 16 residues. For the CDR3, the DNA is TGCGCCAGCAGCGCCAGCTCCGGGACTAGCGGGGGGGCGAGGTTCTTC. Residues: CASSASSGTSGGARFF.

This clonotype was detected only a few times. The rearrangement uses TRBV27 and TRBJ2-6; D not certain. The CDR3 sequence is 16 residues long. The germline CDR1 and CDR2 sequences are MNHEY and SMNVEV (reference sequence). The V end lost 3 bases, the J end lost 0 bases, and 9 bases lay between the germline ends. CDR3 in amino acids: CASSFIIGSGANVLTF. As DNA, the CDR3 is TGTGCCAGCAGTTTTATCATTGGCTCTGGGGCCAACGTCCTGACTTTC.

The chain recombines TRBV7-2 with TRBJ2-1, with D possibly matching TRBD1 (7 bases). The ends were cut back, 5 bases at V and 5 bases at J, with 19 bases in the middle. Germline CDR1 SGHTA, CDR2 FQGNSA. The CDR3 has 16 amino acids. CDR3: CASSPNPGGYNNEQFF. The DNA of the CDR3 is TGTGCCAGCAGCCCTAACCCAGGGGGGTATAACAATGAGCAGTTCTTC. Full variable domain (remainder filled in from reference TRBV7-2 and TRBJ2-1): GAGVSQSPSNKVTEKGKDVELRCDPISGHTALYWYRQSLGQGLEFLIYFQGNSAPDKSGLPSDRFSAERTGGSVSTLTIQRTQQEDSAVYLCASSPNPGGYNNEQFFGPGTRLTVL.

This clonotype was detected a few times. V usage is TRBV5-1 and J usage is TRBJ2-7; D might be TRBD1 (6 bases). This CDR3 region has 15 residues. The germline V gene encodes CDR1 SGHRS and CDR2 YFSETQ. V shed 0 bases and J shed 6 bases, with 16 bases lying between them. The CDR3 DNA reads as TGCGCCAGCAGCTTGGATCCAGGGGCTTTGATCGAGCAGTACTTC. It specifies CASSLDPGALIEQYF.

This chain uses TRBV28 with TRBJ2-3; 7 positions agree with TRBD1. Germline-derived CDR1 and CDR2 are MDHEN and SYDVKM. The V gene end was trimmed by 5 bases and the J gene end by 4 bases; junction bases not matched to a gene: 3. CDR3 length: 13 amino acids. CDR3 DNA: TGTGCCAGCAGTACAGGGGAGCCAGATACGCAGTATTTT. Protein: CASSTGEPDTQYF.

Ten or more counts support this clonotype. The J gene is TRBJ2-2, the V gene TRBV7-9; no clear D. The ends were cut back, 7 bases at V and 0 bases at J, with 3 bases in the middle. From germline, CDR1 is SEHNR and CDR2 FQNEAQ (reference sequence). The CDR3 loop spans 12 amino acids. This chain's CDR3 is CASKANTGELFF. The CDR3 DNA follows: TGTGCCAGCAAAGCGAACACCGGGGAGCTGTTTTTT.

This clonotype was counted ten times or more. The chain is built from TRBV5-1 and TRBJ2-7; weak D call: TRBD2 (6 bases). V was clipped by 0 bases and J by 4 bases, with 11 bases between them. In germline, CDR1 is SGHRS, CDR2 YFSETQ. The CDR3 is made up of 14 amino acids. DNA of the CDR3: TGCGCCAGCAGCTTGGTGACTAGTGCTTACGAGCAGTACTTC. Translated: CASSLVTSAYEQYF.

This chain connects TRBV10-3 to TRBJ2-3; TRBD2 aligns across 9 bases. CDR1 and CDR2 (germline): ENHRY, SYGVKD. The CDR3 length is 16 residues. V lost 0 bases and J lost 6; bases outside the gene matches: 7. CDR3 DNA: TGTGCCATCAGTGAGTCAAGGGGACTAGCATCCGATACGCAGTATTTT. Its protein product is CAISESRGLASDTQYF.

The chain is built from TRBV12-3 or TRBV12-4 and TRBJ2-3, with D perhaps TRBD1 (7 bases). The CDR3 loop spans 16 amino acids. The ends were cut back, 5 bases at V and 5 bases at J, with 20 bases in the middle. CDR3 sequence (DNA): TGTGCCAGCAGTCCCGTCGGAGGGGGCGGTGGAGATACGCAGTATTTT. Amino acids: CASSPVGGGGGDTQYF.

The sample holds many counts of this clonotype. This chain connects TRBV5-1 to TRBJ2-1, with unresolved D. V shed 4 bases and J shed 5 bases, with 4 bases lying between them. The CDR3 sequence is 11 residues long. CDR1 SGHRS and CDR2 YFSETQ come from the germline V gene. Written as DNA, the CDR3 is TGCGCCAGCAGCACAAACAATGAGCAGTTCTTC. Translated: CASSTNNEQFF.

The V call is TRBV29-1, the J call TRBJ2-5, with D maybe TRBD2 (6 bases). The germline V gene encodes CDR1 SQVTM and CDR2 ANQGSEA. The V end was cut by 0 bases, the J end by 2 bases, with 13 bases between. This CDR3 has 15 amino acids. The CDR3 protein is CSVEDRRGSQETQYF. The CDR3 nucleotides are TGCAGCGTTGAAGATCGTCGGGGGTCGCAAGAGACCCAGTACTTC. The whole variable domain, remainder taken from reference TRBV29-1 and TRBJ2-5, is SAVISQKPSRDICQRGTSLTIQCQVDSQVTMMFWYRQQPGQSLTLIATANQGSEATYESGFVIDKFPISRPNLTFSTLTVSNMSPEDSSIYLCSVEDRRGSQETQYFGPGTRLLVL.

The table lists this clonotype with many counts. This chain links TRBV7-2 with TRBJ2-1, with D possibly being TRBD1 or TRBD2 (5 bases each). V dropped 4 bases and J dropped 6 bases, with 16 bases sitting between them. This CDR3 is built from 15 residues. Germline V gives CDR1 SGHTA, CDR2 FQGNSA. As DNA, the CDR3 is TGTGCCAGCAGCTGGGACGAATATGGGGGCAATGAGCAGTTCTTC. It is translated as CASSWDEYGGNEQFF.

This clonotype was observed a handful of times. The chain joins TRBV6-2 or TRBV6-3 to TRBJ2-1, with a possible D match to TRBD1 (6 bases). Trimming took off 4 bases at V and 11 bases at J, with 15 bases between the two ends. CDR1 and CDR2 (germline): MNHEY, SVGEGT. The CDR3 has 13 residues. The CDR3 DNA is TGTGCCAGCAGTTCATCCCCAGGGGCCCAGCAGTTCTTC. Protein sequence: CASSSSPGAQQFF.